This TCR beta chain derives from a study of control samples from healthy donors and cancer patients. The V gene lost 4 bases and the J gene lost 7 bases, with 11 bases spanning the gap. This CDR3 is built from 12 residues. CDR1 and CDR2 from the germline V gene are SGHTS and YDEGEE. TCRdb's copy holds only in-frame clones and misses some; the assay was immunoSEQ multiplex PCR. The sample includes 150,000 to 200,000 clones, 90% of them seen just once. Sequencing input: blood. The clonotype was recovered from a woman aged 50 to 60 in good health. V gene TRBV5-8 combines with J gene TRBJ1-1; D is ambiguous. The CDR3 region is CASSTLWLEAFF. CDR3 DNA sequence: TGTGCCAGCAGCACCCTGTGGCTTGAAGCTTTCTTT. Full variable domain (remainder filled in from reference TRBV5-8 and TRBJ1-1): EAGVTQSPTHLIKTRGQQATLRCSPISGHTSVYWYQQALGLGLQFLLWYDEGEERNRGNFPPRFSGRQFPNYSSELNVNALELEDSALYLCASSTLWLEAFFGQGTRLTVV.